The 5 T cell receptor beta chains reported below all come from one sample, sequenced in a study of response to subunit inactivated influenza vaccine. TCRdb passed the RT-PCR reads through MiXCR, listing each CDR3 protein once. The table includes a few hundred thousand distinct CDR3 sequences, around 15% detected once. The source material was PBMCs from blood, sampled roughly 12 days after vaccination. The receptors derive from a man aged 50-60 years who received an inactivated influenza vaccine.

This chain uses TRBV19 with TRBJ2-7; D perhaps matches TRBD1 (5 bases). V was trimmed by 3 bases and J by 7 bases, leaving 16 bases between them. CDR3 length: 14 amino acids. Germline V gene sequence: CDR1 LNHDA, CDR2 SQIVND (reference sequence). The CDR3 loop is CASSMLTEPLEQYF. The CDR3 nucleotides are TGTGCCAGTAGTATGCTGACAGAGCCCCTGGAGCAGTACTTC.

This rearrangement joins TRBV20-1 to TRBJ2-1, with TRBD2 identical over 8 bases. CDR3 length equals 16 residues. Germline V gene sequence: CDR1 DFQATT, CDR2 SNEGSKA (reference sequence). With V trimmed by 2 bases and J by 3 bases, 9 bases remained unmatched. CDR3 sequence: CSARKAGGTGYNEQFF. The CDR3 DNA follows: TGCAGTGCTAGAAAGGCGGGGGGAACGGGCTACAATGAGCAGTTCTTC.

The rearrangement joins TRBV7-2 to TRBJ2-7, with D unclear. This CDR3 has 14 residues. Germline V lookup: CDR1 SGHTA, CDR2 FQGNSA. V was cut by 5 bases and J by 2 bases, with 13 bases left in between. Written as DNA, the CDR3 is TGTGCCAGCAGCCCGGACGGCGGAACCTACGAGCAGTACTTC. Encoded protein: CASSPDGGTYEQYF.

This clonotype was counted ten times or more. The chain recombines TRBV12-3 or TRBV12-4 with TRBJ2-7; 10 nucleotides match TRBD1. V dropped 5 bases and J dropped 1; count of bases not matched to a gene: 5. CDR3 size: 15 residues. This CDR3 is CASSRTGGGSYEQYF. CDR3 in DNA: TGTGCCAGCAGTCGGACAGGGGGTGGTTCCTACGAGCAGTACTTC.

This clonotype was found a few times. The chain has TRBV28 and TRBJ2-4; 8 bases are shared with TRBD2. After removal of 6 bases from V and 9 bases from J, the junction contained 10 bases not matched to a gene. Germline V gives CDR1 MDHEN, CDR2 SYDVKM. The CDR3 is 14 amino acids. CDR3 residues: CASRTAGVESIQYF. The CDR3 bases are TGTGCCAGCAGGACAGCGGGAGTGGAGAGCATTCAGTACTTC. Supplemented by reference TRBV28 and TRBJ2-4, the full variable domain reads DVKVTQSSRYLVKRTGEKVFLECVQDMDHENMFWYRQDPGLGLRLIYFSYDVKMKEKGDIPEGYSVSREKKERFSLILESASTNQTSMYLCASRTAGVESIQYFGAGTRLSVL.